This T cell receptor (beta chain) originates from a study of blood T cell repertoires in COVID-19. Authors' data handling: Amplification of reference gene primers was used by the study to estimate nucleated cell counts. Assay: immunoSEQ multiplex PCR; the TCRdb copy retains only in-frame clones and omits some. V and J calls and clone size are those listed in that table; D and trimming were worked out from the DNA. The sample includes approximately 60,000 clones, roughly three quarters seen only once; the top ten take approximately 20%. Germline CDR1 is DFQATT and CDR2 is SNEGSKA (reference sequence). V lost 3 bases and J lost 4, with 16 bases in between. The CDR3 totals 14 residues.

Sequencing was performed on peripheral blood. This chain connects TRBV20-1 to TRBJ2-7; D possibly corresponds to TRBD1 (5 bases). This receptor was obtained from an elderly woman with active or convalescent COVID-19. CDR3 region: CSASKGKRAYEQYF. CDR3 DNA: TGCAGTGCTAGTAAGGGGAAAAGGGCGTACGAGCAGTACTTC.